This T cell receptor beta chain came from a study of blood T cell repertoires in COVID-19. Germline CDR1 is SEHNR and CDR2 is FQNEAQ (reference sequence). V dropped 5 bases and J dropped 2 bases, with 15 bases sitting between them. There are 15 residues in the CDR3. Original processing methods: Estimation of nucleated cell counts was performed using reference gene primer amplification. Assay: immunoSEQ multiplex PCR; the TCRdb copy retains only in-frame clones and omits some. D and trimming come from the DNA, and the V and J calls and clone size come from that table. The table records roughly 55,000 clones, roughly 84% of them present only once.

This chain links TRBV7-9 with TRBJ1-2, with D perhaps matching TRBD1 (5 bases). The sequencing sample was made of peripheral blood. The TCR comes from a middle-aged man with active COVID-19. This CDR3 is CASSHLRQLNYGYTF. The CDR3 DNA reads as TGTGCCAGCAGCCACTTACGACAGCTCAACTATGGCTACACCTTC.